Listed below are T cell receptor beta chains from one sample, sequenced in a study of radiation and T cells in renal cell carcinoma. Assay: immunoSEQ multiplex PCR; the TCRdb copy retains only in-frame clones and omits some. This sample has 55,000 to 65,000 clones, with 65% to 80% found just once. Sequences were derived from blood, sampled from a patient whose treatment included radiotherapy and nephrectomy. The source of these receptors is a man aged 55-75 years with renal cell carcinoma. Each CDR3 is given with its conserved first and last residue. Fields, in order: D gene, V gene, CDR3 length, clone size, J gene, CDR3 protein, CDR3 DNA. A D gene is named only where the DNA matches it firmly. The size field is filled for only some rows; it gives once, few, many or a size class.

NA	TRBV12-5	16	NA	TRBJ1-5	CASGLALTGIDQPQHF	TGTGCTAGTGGTTTGGCCCTCACGGGGATAGATCAGCCCCAGCATTTT
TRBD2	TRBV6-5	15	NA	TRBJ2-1	CASIPVAGAPNEQFF	TGTGCCAGCATCCCCGTAGCGGGGGCCCCGAATGAGCAGTTCTTC
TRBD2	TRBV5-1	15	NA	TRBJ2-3	CASSLASGSTDTQYF	TGCGCCAGCAGCTTGGCTAGCGGGAGTACAGATACGCAGTATTTT
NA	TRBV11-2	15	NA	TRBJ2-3	CASSFPLAGSSSQYF	TGTGCCAGCAGTTTCCCCCTAGCTGGATCGTCGTCGCAGTATTTT
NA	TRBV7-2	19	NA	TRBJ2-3	CASSLELAGGTSSTDTQYF	TGTGCCAGCAGCTTAGAACTGGCTGGCGGAACCTCTAGCACAGATACGCAGTATTTT
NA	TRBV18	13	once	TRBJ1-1	CASSPARTTEAFF	TGTGCCAGCTCACCCGCCCGGACCACTGAAGCTTTCTTT
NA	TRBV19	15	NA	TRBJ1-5	CASSIGGGFGQPQHF	TGTGCCAGTAGTATAGGCGGAGGGTTCGGCCAGCCCCAGCATTTT
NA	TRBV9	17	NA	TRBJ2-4	CASSVGPSGEAKNIQYF	TGTGCCAGCAGCGTAGGACCATCCGGGGAGGCCAAAAACATTCAGTACTTC
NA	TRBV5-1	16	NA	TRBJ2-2	CASSLTTRRDTGELFF	TGCGCCAGCAGCTTAACGACTAGGAGGGACACCGGGGAGCTGTTTTTT
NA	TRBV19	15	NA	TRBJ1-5	CASSMGGTSNQPQHF	TGTGCCAGTAGTATGGGGGGGACGAGCAATCAGCCCCAGCATTTT
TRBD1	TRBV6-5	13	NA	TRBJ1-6	CASSRGHNSPLHF	TGTGCCAGCAGCAGGGGGCATAATTCACCCCTCCACTTT
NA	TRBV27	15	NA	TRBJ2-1	CASSLARARPNEQFF	TGTGCCAGCAGTTTAGCCAGGGCCCGACCTAATGAGCAGTTCTTC
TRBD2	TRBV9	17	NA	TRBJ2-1	CASSVGLAGGRWNEQFF	TGTGCCAGCAGCGTAGGACTAGCGGGAGGTCGGTGGAATGAGCAGTTCTTC
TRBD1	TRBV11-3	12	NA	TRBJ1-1	CASSLVDRAAFF	TGTGCCAGCAGCTTAGTCGACAGGGCGGCTTTCTTT
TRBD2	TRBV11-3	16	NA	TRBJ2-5	CASSLLAGGLGETQYF	TGTGCCAGCAGCTTGCTAGCGGGAGGGTTGGGGGAGACCCAGTACTTC
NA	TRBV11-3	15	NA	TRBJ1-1	CASSLSIQRNTEAFF	TGTGCCAGCAGCTTGTCGATCCAAAGGAACACTGAAGCTTTCTTT